The rows below give T cell receptor beta chains drawn from one sample of a study of blood T cell repertoires in COVID-19. Sequencing was performed with immunoSEQ multiplex PCR; in TCRdb, only in-frame clones are kept and a portion is missing. The sample lists 160,000 or so clones, 88% occurring once. The material sequenced was PBMCs or T cells enriched from blood (not recorded which). These receptors came from a woman aged 45-65 years who had recovered from COVID-19. Both conserved end residues are part of each CDR3. The listing skips clone size in some rows; elsewhere it reads once, few, many or a size class.

V	size	length	CDR3
TRBV2	-	13	CASSLPGETEAFF
TRBV14	-	14	CASSQTQAKNIQYF
TRBV12-3/TRBV12-4	-	13	CASTSSSADTQYF
TRBV6-5	-	14	CASSMPRGNYGYTF
TRBV4-1	-	15	CASRRSGGAYNEQFF
TRBV5-5	few	13	CASSPRVGYGYTF
TRBV19	-	12	CASSSDSYEQYF
TRBV27	few	17	CASSPRTGRQSLETQYF
TRBV4-3	few	15	CASSLRQGWTGELFF
TRBV7-2	-	16	CASHSPGVGRNTEAFF
TRBV18	-	15	CASSPRKQGADTQYF
TRBV4-1	-	17	CASSQVGLAGATDTQYF
TRBV3-1/TRBV3-2	-	12	CASSEQDYGYTF
TRBV9	-	12	CASSPGGLEAFF
TRBV7-2	-	13	CASSSQLYNEQFF
TRBV30	-	13	CAWGFIANEKLFF
TRBV5-6	-	12	CASGTRNTEAFF
TRBV5-1	-	14	CASSVDRSNYGYTF
TRBV6-5	-	15	CASSYSSITNYGYTF
TRBV19	-	16	CASGGGGRFSYNEQFF
TRBV19	-	13	CASSMVGATEAFF
TRBV4-3	-	13	CASSQDWSEKLFF
TRBV27	once	11	CASSSHRSQFF
TRBV9	-	14	CASSAPVASDTQYF
TRBV4-3	-	14	CASSQGENNSPLHF
TRBV6-5	-	15	CASRFDRVVTGELFF
TRBV24-1	-	18	CATSEGQGNIATNEKLFF
TRBV15	-	17	CATSRGLQGHSNQPQHF
TRBV9	-	14	CASSVLGGGNEQFF
TRBV5-1	-	15	CASSLEDSNYSPLHF
TRBV19	-	13	CASSNGQRYEQYF
TRBV20-1	-	16	CSASPRDRQIDQPQHF
TRBV5-6	-	16	CASSLVDRGATGELFF
TRBV11-3	-	15	CASSLPGQGAYEQYF
TRBV12-3/TRBV12-4	-	13	CASSFGGTYEQYF
TRBV2	-	14	CASSEVTGVSGYTF
TRBV5-1	few	15	CASSFSQGLSYGYTF
TRBV5-3	-	14	CGDRGGGDRETQYF
TRBV28	-	13	CAGGGTVNYGYTF
TRBV7-7	-	15	CASSLYEGADTEAFF
TRBV19	-	15	CASSMGDRRDHEQYF
TRBV29-1	-	13	CSVGRGLNTEAFF
TRBV6-2/TRBV6-3	-	17	CASSYRLAGGSTDTQYF
TRBV6-4	-	15	CASSVLAGGTDTQYF
TRBV7-3	-	13	CASSLTAGTEAFF
TRBV5-1	once	15	CASSLGGGGSYEQYF
TRBV7-3	-	14	CASSFSPTTDTQYF
TRBV6-5	-	13	CASTVDPAGELFF
TRBV29-1	once	13	CSVPGQGGRIQYF
TRBV6-5	few	13	CASSYSRDGGWFF
TRBV7-3	-	15	CASSPGQIKKHGYTF
TRBV7-2	once	14	CASSLQGAQEKLFF
TRBV29-1	-	14	CSAKREAYSYEQYF
TRBV18	-	15	CASSTGQGYNSPLHF
TRBV30	-	16	CAWSVRPRLTNYGYTF
TRBV7-9	-	17	CASSQNGGGSGNYGYTF
TRBV10-3	-	14	CAISTPLDSYGYTF
TRBV9	-	14	CASSGGGVTDTQYF
TRBV7-9	-	18	CASSSRSDRLGLHNEQFF